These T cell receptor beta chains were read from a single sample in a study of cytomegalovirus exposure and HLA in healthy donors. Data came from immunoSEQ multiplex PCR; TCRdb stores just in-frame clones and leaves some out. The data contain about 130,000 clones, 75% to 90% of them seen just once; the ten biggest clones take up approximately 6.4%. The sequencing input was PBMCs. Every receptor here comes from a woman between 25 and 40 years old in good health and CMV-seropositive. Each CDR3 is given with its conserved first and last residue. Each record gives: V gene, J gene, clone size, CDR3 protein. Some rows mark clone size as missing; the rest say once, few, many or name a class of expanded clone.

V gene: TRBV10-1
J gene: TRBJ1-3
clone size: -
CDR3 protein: CASAPMAPGQGAGNTIYF

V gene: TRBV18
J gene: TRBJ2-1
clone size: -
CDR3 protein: CASSPTLAGGTYNEQFF

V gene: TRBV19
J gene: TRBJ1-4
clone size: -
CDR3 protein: CASSISQGGEKLFF

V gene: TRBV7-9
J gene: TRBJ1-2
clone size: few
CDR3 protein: CASSPSLSGTGGLGGYTF

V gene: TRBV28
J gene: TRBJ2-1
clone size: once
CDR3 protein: CASSFLISSGRIHNEQFF

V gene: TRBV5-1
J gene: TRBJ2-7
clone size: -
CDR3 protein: CASSLGAYEQYF

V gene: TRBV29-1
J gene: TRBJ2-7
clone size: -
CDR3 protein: CSVEDGTEYPYEQYF

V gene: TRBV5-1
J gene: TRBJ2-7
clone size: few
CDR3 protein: CASSYLGQAYEQYF

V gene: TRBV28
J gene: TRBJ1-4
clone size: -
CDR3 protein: CASSLTGGEEKLFF

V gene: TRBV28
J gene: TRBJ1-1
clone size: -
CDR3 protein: CASSLPGYGAFF

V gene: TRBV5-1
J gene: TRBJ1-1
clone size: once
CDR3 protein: CASSYRVGETEAFF

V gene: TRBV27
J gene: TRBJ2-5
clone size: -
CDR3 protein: CASSKRLKETQYF

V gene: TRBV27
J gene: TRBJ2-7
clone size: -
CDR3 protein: CASSLGWGEYEQYF

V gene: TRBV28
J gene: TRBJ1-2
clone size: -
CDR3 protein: CASSFSRDYGYTF

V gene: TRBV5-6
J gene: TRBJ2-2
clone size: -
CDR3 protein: CASSFSTGELFF

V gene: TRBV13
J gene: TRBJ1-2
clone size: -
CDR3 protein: CASSRPGQGADGYTF

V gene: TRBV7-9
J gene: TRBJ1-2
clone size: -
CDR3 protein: CASSLWQNGYTF

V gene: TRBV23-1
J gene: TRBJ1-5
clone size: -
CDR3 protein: CASSQWRTDSNQPQHF

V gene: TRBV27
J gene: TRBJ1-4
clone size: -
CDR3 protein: CASSFSGRNEKLFF

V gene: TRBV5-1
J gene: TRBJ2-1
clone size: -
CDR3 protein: CASSPLGGSFDEQFF

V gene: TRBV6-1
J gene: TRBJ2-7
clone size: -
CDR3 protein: CASSEGREGLAHEQYF

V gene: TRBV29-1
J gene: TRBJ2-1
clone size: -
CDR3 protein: CSVVPSTSEQFF

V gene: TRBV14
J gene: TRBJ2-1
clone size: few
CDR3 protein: CASSQDRNEQFF

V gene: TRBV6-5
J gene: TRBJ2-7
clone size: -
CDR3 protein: CASSPGLLEAAEQYF

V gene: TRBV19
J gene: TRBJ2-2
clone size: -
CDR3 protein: CGGRDSNTGELFF

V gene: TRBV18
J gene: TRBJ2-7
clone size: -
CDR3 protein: CASSPGTGESYEQYF

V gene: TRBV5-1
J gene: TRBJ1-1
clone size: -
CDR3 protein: CASTGNSGTEAFF

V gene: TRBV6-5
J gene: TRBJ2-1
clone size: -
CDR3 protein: CASSSGLRGTAEQFF

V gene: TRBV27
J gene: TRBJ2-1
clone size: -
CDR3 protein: CASSFFSGGLSVEQFF

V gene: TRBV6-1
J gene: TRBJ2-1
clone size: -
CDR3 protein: CASRVIRSSYNEQFF

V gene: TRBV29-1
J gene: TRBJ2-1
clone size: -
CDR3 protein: CSVEGTQRAYNEQFF

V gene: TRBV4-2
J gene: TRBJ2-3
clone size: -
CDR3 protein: CASSQGLAASTDTQYF

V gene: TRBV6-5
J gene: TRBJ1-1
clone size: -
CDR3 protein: CASSYKFRGTEAFF

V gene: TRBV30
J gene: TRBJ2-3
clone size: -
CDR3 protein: CAWSAFFHTQYF

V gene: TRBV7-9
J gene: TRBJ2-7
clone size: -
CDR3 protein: CASSFRGGKAYEQYF

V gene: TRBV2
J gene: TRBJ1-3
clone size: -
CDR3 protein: CASRATGGPGNTIYF

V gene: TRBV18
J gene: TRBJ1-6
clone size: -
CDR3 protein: CASSRGSYNSPLHF

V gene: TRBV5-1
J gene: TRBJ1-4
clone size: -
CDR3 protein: CASSFTANEKLFF

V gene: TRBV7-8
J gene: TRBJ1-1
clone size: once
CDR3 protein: CASSLSVNTEAFF

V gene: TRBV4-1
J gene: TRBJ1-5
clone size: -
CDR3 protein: CASSPWAGAGPQHF